This TCR beta chain was identified in a study of T cell changes during pregnancy in multiple sclerosis. This CDR3 has 15 residues. V shed 6 bases and J 2 bases; nucleotides not matched to a gene: 6. Germline-derived CDR1 and CDR2 are LNHDA and SQIVND (reference sequence). Clones were read by immunoSEQ multiplex PCR, and TCRdb kept only the in-frame ones, dropping some. The sample shows about 110,000 clones, 85% to 95% of them seen only once. The chain carries TRBV19 and TRBJ2-7; 11 bases are a match to TRBD2. The origin of this receptor is a female donor in good health, enrolled as a control in a pregnancy study. Source: peripheral blood, taken in the third trimester of pregnancy. CDR3 bases: TGTGCCAGTAGCCCTACTAGCGGGGGTACCTACGAGCAGTACTTC. Encoded protein: CASSPTSGGTYEQYF. Full variable domain (remainder filled in from reference TRBV19 and TRBJ2-7): DGGITQSPKYLFRKEGQNVTLSCEQNLNHDAMYWYRQDPGQGLRLIYYSQIVNDFQKGDIAEGYSVSREKKESFPLTVTSAQKNPTAFYLCASSPTSGGTYEQYFGPGTRLTVT.